The sequence of this T cell receptor (beta chain) was determined in a study of cytomegalovirus exposure and HLA in healthy donors. Amplification used 60 Vbeta primers and 13 Jbeta primers. Sequenced by immunoSEQ multiplex PCR; TCRdb stores in-frame clones only, minus some. The sample contains roughly 150,000 clones, approximately 80% of which appear only once. V dropped 8 bases and J dropped 0 bases, with 14 bases sitting between them. The CDR3 runs 15 residues. Germline V gene sequence: CDR1 LNHNV, CDR2 YYDKDF (reference sequence). The origin of this receptor is a woman aged 45-65 years in good health and CMV-seropositive. The chain combines TRBV15 with TRBJ2-1; TRBD2 might be the D (5 bases). The sample was PBMCs. The CDR3 sequence: CATYGLGSSYNEQFF. CDR3 bases: TGTGCCACCTACGGACTGGGGAGCTCCTACAATGAGCAGTTCTTC.